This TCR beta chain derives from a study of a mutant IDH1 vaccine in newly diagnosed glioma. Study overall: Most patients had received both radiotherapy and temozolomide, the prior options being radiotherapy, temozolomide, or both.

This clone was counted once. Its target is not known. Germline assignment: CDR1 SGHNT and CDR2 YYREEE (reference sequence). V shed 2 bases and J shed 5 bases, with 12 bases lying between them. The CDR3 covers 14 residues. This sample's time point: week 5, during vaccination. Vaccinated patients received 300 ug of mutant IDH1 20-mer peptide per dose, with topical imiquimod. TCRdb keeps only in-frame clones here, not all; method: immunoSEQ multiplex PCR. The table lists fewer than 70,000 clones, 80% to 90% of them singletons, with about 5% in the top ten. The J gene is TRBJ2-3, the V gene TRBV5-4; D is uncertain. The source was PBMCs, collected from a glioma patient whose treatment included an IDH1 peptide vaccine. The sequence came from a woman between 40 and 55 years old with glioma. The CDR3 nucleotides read TGTGCCAGCAGCTTAATGCATTCTCAAGATACGCAGTATTTT. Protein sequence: CASSLMHSQDTQYF.